A single sample gave rise to the 10 T cell receptor beta chains below, sequenced in a study of T cell repertoires in MIS-A myocarditis. The method was immunoSEQ multiplex PCR; TCRdb's version includes in-frame clones alone and lacks a portion of them. This table has about 11,000 clones, 83% appearing once. Sequenced: right ventricle heart tissue obtained at autopsy. Receptors were obtained from a man between 18 and 35 years old with fulminant myocarditis from multisystem inflammatory syndrome in adults (MIS-A) after COVID-19.

This chain joins TRBV7-9 and TRBJ2-3, with D tentatively TRBD1 or TRBD2 (5 bases each). CDR1 and CDR2 (germline): SEHNR, FQNEAQ (reference sequence). V lost 4 bases and J 12 bases, leaving 17 bases between the germline ends. There are 13 residues in the CDR3. The CDR3 DNA sequence: TGTGCCAGCAGCTCCCGAGGGACCTATCATCAGTATTTT. It is translated as CASSSRGTYHQYF.

V is TRBV5-1 and J is TRBJ2-7; TRBD2 is a possible D gene (6 bases). Trimming left V 4 bases short and J 6 bases short, with 17 bases between. CDR1 and CDR2 from the germline V gene are SGHRS and YFSETQ. This CDR3 comprises 14 residues. In nucleotides, the CDR3 is TGCGCCAGCAGCCCGCGGGACTGGGAGAGCGAGCAGTACTTC. Protein sequence: CASSPRDWESEQYF.

V is TRBV12-5 and J is TRBJ2-7; 10 bases agree with TRBD2. The CDR3 runs to 18 residues. Germline V lookup: CDR1 LGHNT, CDR2 FRNRAP. The CDR3 DNA is TGTGACCCCATACCCGGAGCGGGGGGGCATCCTTTCTCCTACGAGCAGTACTTC. This sequence encodes CDPIPGAGGHPFSYEQYF.

The chain links TRBV18 to TRBJ2-5, with a possible D match to TRBD2 (5 bases). CDR3 length: 14 amino acids. The germline V gene encodes CDR1 KGHSH and CDR2 LQKENI. Deletions cut 3 bases from V and 5 bases from J, with 13 bases between. The CDR3 loop reads CASSPEALWETQYF. For the CDR3, the DNA is TGTGCCAGCTCACCGGAGGCTCTCTGGGAGACCCAGTACTTC.

The CDR3 sequence is CASSERQGLYEQYF. The CDR3 nucleotides are TGTGCCAGCAGCGAACGTCAGGGACTCTACGAGCAGTACTTC. J is TRBJ2-7 and V is TRBV28; perhaps TRBD2 as D (6 bases). From germline, CDR1 is MDHEN and CDR2 SYDVKM. The germline V and J ends were trimmed by 6 bases and 3 bases, with 15 bases remaining between them. CDR3 size: 14 residues.

The CDR3 nucleotides read TGTGCCAGCAGTTTGACAGGGTCTGGAAACACCATATATTTT. Its protein product is CASSLTGSGNTIYF. The chain couples TRBV27 to TRBJ1-3; 7 bases map to TRBD1. CDR3 size: 14 residues. From germline, CDR1 is MNHEY and CDR2 SMNVEV (reference sequence). J was trimmed by 1 base and V by 3 bases; bases with no gene match: 0.

The rearrangement joins TRBV4-2 to TRBJ1-5; D may be TRBD1 (6 bases). This CDR3 is built from 14 residues. With 2 bases removed from V and 5 bases from J, the gap between germline ends came to 10 bases. Germline assignment: CDR1 LGHNA and CDR2 YNFKEQ. CDR3 sequence (DNA): TGTGCCAGCAGCCAAACGGGGGCGCATCAGCCCCAGCATTTT. The encoded protein is CASSQTGAHQPQHF.

The V and J genes are TRBV5-1 and TRBJ2-7, with 12 positions matching TRBD2. The ends lost 2 bases at V and 5 bases at J; junction bases unmatched: 8. The CDR3 consists of 16 residues. Germline V gene lookup returns CDR1 SGHRS and CDR2 YFSETQ. CDR3 sequence (DNA): TGCGCCAGCAGCTTAACCCTAGCGGGAGGGCCCAACGAGCAGTACTTC. Translated: CASSLTLAGGPNEQYF.

J is TRBJ1-5 and V is TRBV4-1; D unresolved. Trimming removed 2 bases from V and 3 bases from J, with 14 bases in between. Germline V lookup: CDR1 MGHRA, CDR2 YSYEKL. The CDR3 contains 16 residues. The CDR3 here is CASSQPRADYNQPQHF. CDR3 DNA: TGCGCCAGCAGCCAACCTCGTGCAGATTACAATCAGCCCCAGCATTTT.

This clone was detected once. The chain recombines TRBV6-2 or TRBV6-3 with TRBJ1-5, with D possibly matching TRBD1 (5 bases). This CDR3 spans 14 amino acids. Germline assignment: CDR1 MNHEY and CDR2 SVGEGT. Trimming removed 6 bases from V and 4 bases from J, with 13 bases in between. CDR3 nucleotides: TGTGCCAGCAGCCGAACAGGTTTAAATCAGCCCCAGCATTTT. It yields the protein CASSRTGLNQPQHF.